Listed here are 4 T cell receptor beta chains from one sample, sequenced in a study of CD8 T cells in Susac syndrome. An input of roughly 0.5 to 1 ug of RNA was subjected to reverse transcription using random hexamers. MiXCR, run by TCRdb on the immunoSEQ multiplex PCR reads, gives a single entry per CDR3 protein. The data hold roughly 200,000 distinct CDR3 sequences, with over 85% observed a single time. Sequenced material: CD4+ T cells from PBMCs. The receptors here all came from a human donor in good health.

The genes are TRBV7-9 and TRBJ1-3; no reliable D call. The germline V and J ends were trimmed by 6 bases and 0 bases, with 15 bases remaining between them. This CDR3 is 16 amino acids long. Germline lookup yields CDR1 SEHNR and CDR2 FQNEAQ (reference sequence). CDR3 residues: CASSVRTVVSGNTIYF. The DNA for the CDR3 is TGTGCCAGCAGTGTACGCACTGTAGTCTCTGGAAACACCATATATTTT. Full variable domain (rest looked up from reference TRBV7-9 and TRBJ1-3): DTGVSQNPRHKITKRGQNVTFRCDPISEHNRLYWYRQTLGQGPEFLTYFQNEAQLEKSRLLSDRFSAERPKGSFSTLEIQRTEQGDSAMYLCASSVRTVVSGNTIYFGEGSWLTVV.

The V and J genes are TRBV7-2 and TRBJ2-5, with 8 bases that match TRBD2. The CDR3 totals 16 residues. Germline trimming cut 5 bases from V and 4 bases from J; bases unmatched to any gene: 12. The germline V gene encodes CDR1 SGHTA and CDR2 FQGNSA. The CDR3 DNA reads TGTGCCAGCAGCCCAGTCGCCGGGACTAGACTAGAGACCCAGTACTTC. Translated, it gives CASSPVAGTRLETQYF. Complete variable domain (other parts from reference TRBV7-2 and TRBJ2-5): GAGVSQSPSNKVTEKGKDVELRCDPISGHTALYWYRQSLGQGLEFLIYFQGNSAPDKSGLPSDRFSAERTGGSVSTLTIQRTQQEDSAVYLCASSPVAGTRLETQYFGPGTRLLVL.

This clonotype was detected only once. The V gene is TRBV7-6, the J gene TRBJ2-3, with D unclear. Per germline, CDR1 SGHVS and CDR2 FNYEAQ. The CDR3 is 14 amino acids. V was clipped by 0 bases and J by 1 base, with 5 bases between them. The CDR3 here is CASSLAWGTDTQYF. The CDR3 DNA reads TGTGCCAGCAGCTTAGCATGGGGCACAGATACGCAGTATTTT.

The chain couples TRBV7-3 to TRBJ1-1; D remains ambiguous. V lost 0 bases, J lost 5 bases, and 16 bases lay in between. Germline V gives CDR1 SGHTA, CDR2 FQGTGA. The CDR3 totals 16 residues. CDR3 in amino acids: CASSLTSASGKTEAFF. Here the CDR3 DNA reads TGTGCCAGCAGCTTAACCTCGGCGTCGGGTAAGACTGAAGCTTTCTTT.